This T cell receptor (beta chain) emerged from a study of a mutant IDH1 vaccine in newly diagnosed glioma. Study context: Patients began vaccination 4-6 weeks after radiotherapy alone, or with temozolomide cycles. Antecedent treatment encompassed radiotherapy, temozolomide, or their combination; the majority received both. Week 35 brought visit V12, which was followed by visit V13 at week 47.

Libraries were prepared by immunoSEQ multiplex PCR; TCRdb keeps only in-frame clonotypes and omits some of them. The sample shows almost 95,000 clones, over 85% of them seen only once. Time point indicated: week 47, end of study. What each vaccine dose contained was 300 ug of mutant IDH1 20-mer peptide, accompanied by topical imiquimod. Donor tumors were new WHO grade 3 or 4 IDH1-mutant, ATRX-lost astrocytomas. The CDR3 is made up of 14 amino acids. V was cut by 7 bases and J by 5 bases, with 15 bases left in between. Germline V gene data show CDR1 as SGHTA and CDR2 as FQGNSA. This clone was picked up one time. The antigen is undetermined.

This receptor was identified in a woman aged 50 to 60 with glioma. The chain couples TRBV7-2 to TRBJ2-1; a weak D match, TRBD1 (7 bases). This specimen was PBMCs, taken from a glioma patient whose treatment included an IDH1 peptide vaccine. The CDR3 region is CASMLATGHNEQFF. The CDR3 DNA reads as TGTGCCAGCATGCTAGCGACAGGGCACAATGAGCAGTTCTTC. Based on the CDR3 plus reference TRBV7-2 and TRBJ2-1, the full variable domain is GAGVSQSPSNKVTEKGKDVELRCDPISGHTALYWYRQSLGQGLEFLIYFQGNSAPDKSGLPSDRFSAERTGGSVSTLTIQRTQQEDSAVYLCASMLATGHNEQFFGPGTRLTVL.